This T cell receptor (beta chain) was recorded in a study of T cell repertoires in cytomegalovirus infection. Study summary: Indications of both CMV infection and matching HLA type were provided by public TCR beta signatures. Study-wide results and caveats: Public TCR beta family frequency separated CMV-and-HLA carriers, including in an independent cohort. The ex vivo response was dominated by HLA-C-restricted CMV-specific TCR beta clonotypes.

TCRdb reanalysed the reads using MiXCR and keeps one entry per CDR3 protein. In the table there are about 530,000 distinct CDR3 sequences, 26% of which are singletons. This clonotype turned up a few times. Its antigen is unknown. In germline, CDR1 is SGHTA, CDR2 FQGNSA. The CDR3 consists of 15 residues. V lost 1 base and J 4 bases, leaving 13 bases between the germline ends. The V gene is TRBV7-2, the J gene TRBJ1-1; no definite D call. This clonotype originated in a human donor in good health (CMV status not recorded). Some clones in this sample may be carry-over from other donors' samples. Sequenced: PBMCs. The CDR3 spells CASSLVNSPFTEAFF. The CDR3 DNA reads as TGTGCCAGCAGCTTAGTTAACTCCCCATTCACTGAAGCTTTCTTT.